The 30 T cell receptor beta chains reported below all come from one sample, sequenced in a study of early T cells in non-severe SARS-CoV-2 infection. TCRdb reprocessed the 5' RACE reads via MiXCR and lists one record per CDR3 protein. The sample records 26,000 or so distinct CDR3 sequences, under 5% being singletons. Sequencing input: whole blood. The receptors come from an adult who was a healthcare worker with PCR-confirmed SARS-CoV-2 infection or an uninfected control (not recorded which).

The chain employs TRBV2 and TRBJ1-6; D is unresolved. Trimming removed 6 bases from V and 9 bases from J, with 21 bases in between. Germline V gene sequence: CDR1 SNHLY, CDR2 FYNNEI. This CDR3 contains 16 residues. CDR3 nucleotide sequence: TGTGCCAGCAGCAGACTGACACCCGGGTCGAGTTCACCCCTCCACTTT. Amino acids: CASSRLTPGSSSPLHF.

This clonotype came up many times. The chain combines TRBV13 with TRBJ2-7; 8 bases fit TRBD2. The junction had 11 bases not matched to a gene; V was cut back by 5 bases and J by 5 bases. Per germline, CDR1 PRHDT and CDR2 FYEKMQ (reference sequence). CDR3 length equals 15 residues. CDR3 nucleotides: TGTGCCAGCAGCCCCCATCGTCGGGAGGGCGACGAGCAGTACTTC. Its translation: CASSPHRREGDEQYF.

This clonotype was detected ten times or more. The junction and the germline gene differ at one end; a read error may be behind it. The rearrangement uses TRBV10-3 and TRBJ2-3; D is possibly TRBD1 (6 bases). Germline-derived CDR1 and CDR2 are ENHRY and SYGVKD. This CDR3 comprises 16 residues. In DNA, the CDR3 is TGCGCCATCCGCCCGACAGGCCGCGCAAGCACAGATACGCAGTATTTT. Translating gives CAIRPTGRASTDTQYF.

This clonotype occurred a few times. The chain couples TRBV3-1 to TRBJ2-3; D possibly uses TRBD1 or TRBD2 (5 bases each). The V gene's germline CDR1 is LGHDT and CDR2 YNNKEL (reference sequence). Trimming cost V 2 bases and J 0 bases, with 9 bases left between them. The CDR3 loop spans 15 amino acids. The CDR3 region has the DNA TGTGCCAGCAGCCAACGGGGCCCTAGCACAGATACGCAGTATTTT. Protein sequence: CASSQRGPSTDTQYF.

This clonotype appeared many times. The chain is built from TRBV7-8 and TRBJ2-1, with TRBD2 identical over 15 bases. The CDR3 contains 18 residues. The germline gives CDR1 SGHVS, CDR2 FQNEAQ. Trimming cost V 5 bases and J 1 base; bases outside gene matches: 6. CDR3 amino acids: CASSLGLAGGFSYNEQFF. The CDR3 nucleotides are TGTGCCAGCAGCCTAGGACTAGCGGGAGGGTTTTCCTACAATGAGCAGTTCTTC.

This clonotype was found many times. The chain links TRBV10-1 to TRBJ2-2; 15 nucleotides match TRBD2. With V trimmed by 8 bases and J by 4 bases, 2 bases remained unmatched. This CDR3 is 15 amino acids long. Germline V gene data show CDR1 as WNHNN and CDR2 as SYGVQD (reference sequence). The CDR3 loop is CASSGLAGGTGELFF. In DNA form, the CDR3 reads TGCGCCAGCTCGGGACTAGCGGGGGGCACCGGGGAGCTGTTTTTT.

A few counts support this clonotype. The V gene is TRBV29-1, the J gene TRBJ2-2, with a possible D match to TRBD2 (6 bases). The CDR3 totals 12 residues. The germline V and J ends were trimmed by 4 bases and 6 bases, with 9 bases remaining between them. Germline V CDR1 and CDR2: SQVTM, ANQGSEA. CDR3 in amino acids: CSVVLASGELFF. The CDR3 bases are TGCAGCGTTGTTCTAGCGTCCGGGGAGCTGTTTTTT.

This clonotype was found a few times. CDR3: CASSPGGSTEAFF. DNA for the CDR3: TGTGCCAGCAGCCCAGGGGGGTCCACTGAAGCTTTCTTT. This chain joins TRBV7-3 and TRBJ1-1; 7 bases are a match to TRBD1. The CDR3 totals 13 residues. The J segment lost 4 bases and the V segment lost 5 bases, leaving 4 bases of the junction unmatched. Germline V gene data show CDR1 as SGHTA and CDR2 as FQGTGA.

This chain uses TRBV3-1 with TRBJ2-2, with D perhaps matching TRBD1 (6 bases). Germline V gives CDR1 LGHDT, CDR2 YNNKEL (reference sequence). The CDR3 extends over 16 amino acids. The V end lost 1 base, the J end lost 4 bases, and 13 bases lay between the germline ends. The CDR3 loop is CASSQGRTGSTGELFF. The CDR3 DNA follows: TGTGCCAGCAGCCAAGGTAGAACAGGGAGCACCGGGGAGCTGTTTTTT.

This clonotype occurred many times. The rearrangement joins TRBV5-1 to TRBJ1-4, with D possibly being TRBD1 (5 bases). In germline, CDR1 is SGHRS, CDR2 YFSETQ. There are 13 residues in the CDR3. Trimming removed 4 bases from V and 5 bases from J, with 9 bases in between. The CDR3 DNA reads as TGCGCCAGCAGCCTGGGACGGAATGAAAAACTGTTTTTT. Translated, it gives CASSLGRNEKLFF.

This clonotype was counted many times. The chain carries TRBV27 and TRBJ1-2, with 7 bases aligning to TRBD1. The CDR3 sequence is 15 residues long. The junction had 5 bases not matched to a gene; V was cut back by 2 bases and J by 2 bases. The germline gives CDR1 MNHEY, CDR2 SMNVEV (reference sequence). CDR3 amino acids: CASSLRTGLNYGYTF. In DNA form, the CDR3 reads TGTGCCAGCAGTTTAAGGACAGGCTTGAACTATGGCTACACCTTC.

This clonotype has ten or more counts. The rearrangement joins TRBV4-1 to TRBJ2-2, with TRBD2 as a possible D gene (6 bases). Per the germline V gene, CDR1 is MGHRA and CDR2 is YSYEKL. The CDR3 runs to 16 residues. V lost 4 bases to trimming and J lost 5 bases, with 17 bases between them. CDR3 residues: CASSPGDQLWTGELFF. The CDR3 nucleotides read TGCGCCAGCAGCCCGGGGGACCAACTATGGACCGGGGAGCTGTTTTTT.

There are many counts of this clonotype. The chain has TRBV6-5 and TRBJ1-2; D ambiguous. The length of the CDR3 is 13 residues. Germline CDR1 MNHEY, CDR2 SVGAGI. Trimming took 4 bases from V and 2 from J, leaving 8 bases between them. This CDR3 is CASSSGRNYGYTF. The CDR3 bases are TGTGCCAGCAGTTCCGGACGGAACTATGGCTACACCTTC.

The chain carries TRBV7-2 and TRBJ2-7; TRBD2 matches 11 bases. Germline-derived CDR1 and CDR2 are SGHTA and FQGNSA. The V gene end was trimmed by 4 bases and the J gene end by 3 bases; junction bases not matched to a gene: 2. CDR3 length: 14 amino acids. In DNA, the CDR3 is TGTGCCAGCAGCTACACTAGCGGGAGCTACGAGCAGTACTTC. Protein sequence: CASSYTSGSYEQYF.

This clonotype showed up many times. The chain combines TRBV18 with TRBJ2-1, with 10 bases aligning to TRBD2. The CDR3 contains 15 residues. The ends lost 6 bases at V and 4 bases at J; junction bases unmatched: 6. Germline CDR1 reads KGHSH; CDR2 reads LQKENI. The CDR3 loop reads CASSNPGLAYNEQFF. The DNA of the CDR3 is TGTGCCAGCTCGAATCCGGGACTAGCGTACAATGAGCAGTTCTTC.

This chain uses TRBV12-3 or TRBV12-4 with TRBJ2-7; the match to TRBD2 covers 10 bases. The CDR3 runs to 14 residues. The V gene end was trimmed by 7 bases and the J gene end by 5 bases; junction bases not matched to a gene: 8. CDR3 residues: CASTAAGGPHEQYF. As DNA, the CDR3 is TGTGCCAGCACCGCAGCGGGAGGGCCTCACGAGCAGTACTTC.

As concerns this clonotype: Sequence at one end of the junction differs from germline and may be a read error. The rearrangement uses TRBV6-5 and TRBJ2-7, with 7 bases aligning to TRBD1. The CDR3 has 11 amino acids. The germline gives CDR1 MNHEY, CDR2 SVGAGI. The CDR3 coding sequence is TGTGCCAGCAGTTACAAGGGGGCCCTACACTTC. This gives the protein CASSYKGALHF.

There are many counts of this clonotype. V usage is TRBV5-1 and J usage is TRBJ1-1; no clear D gene. The germline gives CDR1 SGHRS, CDR2 YFSETQ. V shed 2 bases and J shed 3 bases, with 8 bases lying between them. The CDR3 has 13 residues. The CDR3 DNA reads TGCGCCAGCAGCTTCAACCCGGACACTGAAGCTTTCTTT. Translation: CASSFNPDTEAFF.

This clonotype was counted ten times or more. The chain carries TRBV12-3 or TRBV12-4 and TRBJ2-2; D is possibly TRBD1 (7 bases). Trimming stripped 8 bases from V and 7 bases from J, with 17 bases between. CDR3 size: 14 residues. This CDR3 is CASSRQGGYGELFF. The DNA for the CDR3 is TGTGCCAGCTCCCGACAGGGAGGATACGGGGAGCTGTTTTTT.

The chain is built from TRBV20-1 and TRBJ2-1; TRBD2 agrees at 7 bases. The CDR3 totals 15 residues. From germline, CDR1 is DFQATT and CDR2 SNEGSKA (reference sequence). The V gene end was trimmed by 4 bases and the J gene end by 4 bases; junction bases not matched to a gene: 10. CDR3 sequence (DNA): TGCAGTGCTATCCGCTCAAGCGGGGTTTACAATGAGCAGTTCTTC. It encodes CSAIRSSGVYNEQFF.

The V call is TRBV29-1, the J call TRBJ1-2; D perhaps matches TRBD1 (6 bases). V lost 8 bases and J 1 base, leaving 14 bases between the germline ends. The CDR3 is 13 amino acids. Germline V gives CDR1 SQVTM, CDR2 ANQGSEA. The CDR3 bases are TGCAGCAGCCGGGACACTAATAACTATGGCTACACCTTC. Its protein product is CSSRDTNNYGYTF.

This clonotype ranks as large. This chain uses TRBV20-1 with TRBJ2-7, with a possible D match to TRBD2 (5 bases). V was clipped by 3 bases and J by 6 bases, with 21 bases between them. The CDR3 runs to 15 residues. CDR1 is DFQATT and CDR2 is SNEGSKA in the germline V gene (reference sequence). CDR3 sequence: CSASPTSGFAGEQYF. CDR3 nucleotides: TGCAGTGCTAGTCCTACTTCTGGGTTTGCGGGCGAGCAGTACTTC.

This clonotype has a count of ten or more. The chain links TRBV7-9 to TRBJ2-7, with D possibly being TRBD1 (6 bases). Deletions cut 5 bases from V and 3 bases from J, with 14 bases between. This CDR3 is built from 14 residues. Germline assignment: CDR1 SEHNR and CDR2 FQNEAQ (reference sequence). This CDR3 reads CASSAKGENYEQYF. In DNA, the CDR3 is TGTGCCAGCAGCGCGAAGGGGGAGAACTACGAGCAGTACTTC.

Ten or more counts support this clonotype. V and J are TRBV6-2 or TRBV6-3 and TRBJ2-1; D is possibly TRBD2 (5 bases). The V gene lost 7 bases and the J gene lost 2 bases, with 12 bases spanning the gap. The CDR3 is 14 amino acids. CDR1 is MNHEY and CDR2 is SVGEGT in the germline V gene. In DNA, the CDR3 is TGTGCCAGCAAGTCCCTAGCCCCCTACAATGAGCAGTTCTTC. This codes for CASKSLAPYNEQFF.

The chain has TRBV7-6 and TRBJ2-1; D perhaps matches TRBD2 (5 bases). CDR1 SGHVS and CDR2 FNYEAQ come from the germline V gene. Deletions cut 1 base from V and 0 bases from J, with 13 bases between. CDR3 length equals 17 residues. The CDR3 coding sequence is TGTGCCAGCAGCTTAGATCAGTCGGGGATCTCCTACAATGAGCAGTTCTTC. It yields the protein CASSLDQSGISYNEQFF.

This clonotype was counted many times. The chain carries TRBV27 and TRBJ2-3; TRBD2 is a possible D gene (6 bases). The V end was cut by 4 bases, the J end by 2 bases, with 13 bases between. The CDR3 consists of 15 residues. The germline CDR1 and CDR2 sequences are MNHEY and SMNVEV (reference sequence). In DNA, the CDR3 is TGTGCCAGCAGTTCGCTAGCGTTACACACAGATACGCAGTATTTT. It is translated as CASSSLALHTDTQYF.

The table lists this clonotype with many counts. This chain joins TRBV7-8 and TRBJ2-7; 7 nucleotides line up with TRBD2. Looked up from germline, CDR1 is SGHVS and CDR2 is FQNEAQ. The CDR3 runs to 16 residues. Germline trimming cut 5 bases from V and 5 bases from J; bases unmatched to any gene: 15. Written as DNA, the CDR3 is TGTGCCAGCAGCCCCCACCCTGGGGGACTAAAAAACGAGCAGTACTTC. Translating gives CASSPHPGGLKNEQYF. The variable domain in full, completed from reference TRBV7-8 and TRBJ2-7, reads GAGVSQSPRYKVAKRGQDVALRCDPISGHVSLFWYQQALGQGPEFLTYFQNEAQLDKSGLPSDRFFAERPEGSVSTLKIQRTQQEDSAVYLCASSPHPGGLKNEQYFGPGTRLTVT.

This sequence joins TRBV7-6 and TRBJ2-2; perhaps TRBD2 as D (6 bases). CDR3 length: 16 amino acids. Germline V lookup: CDR1 SGHVS, CDR2 FNYEAQ. V lost 4 bases, J lost 6 bases, and 18 bases lay in between. The CDR3 sequence is CASSSQRTAGPGELFF. Written as DNA, the CDR3 is TGTGCCAGCAGCTCCCAGAGGACCGCGGGGCCCGGGGAGCTGTTTTTT. The whole variable domain, remainder taken from reference TRBV7-6 and TRBJ2-2, is GAGVSQSPRYKVTKRGQDVALRCDPISGHVSLYWYRQALGQGPEFLTYFNYEAQQDKSGLPNDRFSAERPEGSISTLTIQRTEQRDSAMYRCASSSQRTAGPGELFFGEGSRLTVL.

This clonotype was picked up many times. The chain employs TRBV2 and TRBJ1-2; tentative D call: TRBD1 (6 bases). In germline, CDR1 is SNHLY, CDR2 FYNNEI. The CDR3 contains 13 residues. Deletions cut 10 bases from V and 5 bases from J, with 17 bases between. The CDR3, as DNA: TGTGCCACCAAGTCACAGGGATTGTATGGCTACACCTTC. It encodes CATKSQGLYGYTF.

The chain links TRBV29-1 to TRBJ2-2; D gene uncertain. Between the trimmed V and J ends, which lost 3 bases and 1 base, there was a span of 9 bases. The germline gives CDR1 SQVTM, CDR2 ANQGSEA. This CDR3 is built from 14 residues. CDR3 protein: CSVEVIGNTGELFF. CDR3 in DNA: TGCAGCGTTGAGGTTATCGGGAACACCGGGGAGCTGTTTTTT.